This section outlines one T cell receptor (beta chain) sequence together with its context. What this receptor recognizes is not known. Qualities for individual bases were not recorded, and no much larger clone is one base off. The same CDR3 is also encoded by other DNA sequences in this sample. This entry comes from a study of high-grade serous ovarian cancer treatment subgroups (dated by TCRdb to the early 2020s). Broadly, across the study: A mean of around 13,000 reads and 6,000 to 8,500 unique TCR beta rearrangements per sample was generated by sequencing. The study examined TCR beta repertoires in high-grade serous ovarian cancer patients who were grouped under a laparoscopic triage algorithm by complete gross resection or by neoadjuvant chemotherapy response. A cohort of about 30 patients was included: about 10 with no residual disease after primary surgery (R0), about 10 who were excellent NACT responders, and about 10 who were poor NACT responders. One primary tumor sample and two metastatic tumor samples were collected from each patient, for a total of roughly 90 samples. Beyond this particular receptor, the publication reports: Neoantigen level correlated positively with TCR clonal relatedness, and copy number variation and mutation load from whole-genome sequencing showed a positive trend with TCR clonal relatedness. Spatial information was not captured by bulk tumor TCR sequencing, so insight into HGSC tumor complexity and diversity was limited. The TCR repertoire analyses centered on CDR3, leaving CDR1 and CDR2 unanalyzed. Repertoire similarity between tumors of the same patient ranged about 0.095 to 0.79, whereas almost no similarity was seen between different patients.

The 90 to 95 tumor samples underwent high-throughput TCR profiling using ImmunoSEQ. The original methods were these. To measure repertoire diversity, the metrics used were richness (unique productive sequences), clonality, evenness and relatedness, and the Bhattacharyya coefficient was used to assess similarity between samples. In a sensitivity analysis, TCRs with fewer than two reads were excluded, and consistent conclusions were obtained. This is the immuneACCESS table as TCRdb keeps it, with only in-frame sequences that have V and J called. A part of the clones is gone; compared with another copy, unresolved V genes explain less than half, and the rest is unexplained. The V and J calls and clone size were taken over from that table, and D and trimming were inferred from the DNA. The sample profile shows 3,600 or so clones; approximately 70% of them were found once. The ten top clones hold 14% to 15% of the sample.

The tumor samples were collected prior to definitive surgery or chemotherapy. The MD Anderson Biospecimen Extraction Resource handled genomic DNA extraction, while the MD Anderson Cancer Genomics Laboratory carried out the TCR sequencing. The CDR3 measures 17 amino acids from cysteine to phenylalanine. Kept here is only the CDR3 DNA, which spans 51 bases and is read in frame from base 1. Trimming costs V 6 bases and J 3 bases, and their ends lie 21 bases apart. CDR1 LNHDA and CDR2 SQIVND were looked up in the germline V gene (reference sequence). Sequencing input: tumor tissue. This receptor chain uses TRBV19 and TRBJ1-5; the D gene cannot be resolved reliably. The receptor comes from a human donor with high-grade serous ovarian cancer. The CDR3 region: CASSSGRGWIDNQPQHF. The nucleotide sequence is given as TGTGCCAGTAGCAGTGGACGAGGTTGGATAGACAATCAGCCCCAGCATTTT.